This is a list of T cell receptor beta chains from one sample in a study of T cells after yellow fever vaccination. TCRdb used MiXCR to reprocess the 5' RACE reads, holding one entry per CDR3 protein. The sample carries 65,000 to 90,000 distinct CDR3 sequences, about 7.7% recorded once. The specimen comprised CD8+ T cells sorted from PBMCs, sampled on the day of the yellow fever booster vaccination. The receptors shown here come from a man younger than 45 who received the YFV17D yellow fever vaccine. The CDR3 runs from the conserved cysteine through the conserved F or W. D genes are given only for firm matches. Rows give clone size only sometimes, using once, few, many, or a class for an expanded clone.

j_call clone_size v_call d_call cdr3_aa cdr3_nt
TRBJ2-5 . TRBV5-1 TRBD2 CASIWAGAAEETQYF TGCGCCAGCATCTGGGCGGGAGCGGCGGAAGAGACCCAGTACTTC
TRBJ2-3 few TRBV29-1 TRBD2 CSTTAGGSTDTQYF TGCAGCACAACAGCGGGAGGAAGCACAGATACGCAGTATTTT
TRBJ2-1 few TRBV24-1 TRBD2 CATSEGAGGPANEQFF TGTGCCACCAGTGAGGGAGCGGGAGGGCCAGCTAATGAGCAGTTCTTC
TRBJ2-7 . TRBV29-1 TRBD1 CSVEGPGQGTYEQYF TGCAGCGTTGAAGGACCGGGACAGGGGACCTACGAGCAGTACTTC
TRBJ2-7 many TRBV5-1 TRBD1 CASSPGTASYEQYF TGCGCCAGCAGCCCCGGGACAGCCTCCTACGAGCAGTACTTC
TRBJ1-5 . TRBV27 TRBD1 CASSPLEQGALGQPQHF TGTGCCAGCAGTCCTCTCGAGCAGGGGGCTTTAGGTCAGCCCCAGCATTTT
TRBJ1-1 few TRBV9 . CASSPHSQVPNTEAFF TGTGCCAGCAGCCCCCACTCGCAGGTCCCAAACACTGAAGCTTTCTTT
TRBJ2-7 many TRBV29-1 TRBD1 CSVAGTDLYEQYF TGCAGCGTAGCCGGGACAGATCTTTACGAGCAGTACTTC
TRBJ1-5 . TRBV7-8 . CASSPINSNQPQHF TGTGCCAGCAGCCCAATCAATAGCAATCAGCCCCAGCATTTT
TRBJ2-1 few TRBV29-1 . CSVEYGDYNEQFF TGCAGCGTTGAATACGGGGACTACAATGAGCAGTTCTTC
TRBJ2-1 few TRBV19 . CASSIPGNEQFF TGTGCCAGTAGTATCCCTGGGAATGAGCAGTTCTTC
TRBJ2-1 many TRBV12-3/TRBV12-4 TRBD1 CASSPTTGNEQFF TGTGCCAGCTCCCCTACGACAGGGAATGAGCAGTTCTTC
TRBJ2-7 many TRBV6-2/TRBV6-3 . CASSHIGQRRYEQYF TGTGCCAGCAGCCATATCGGACAGCGCCGTTACGAGCAGTACTTC
TRBJ2-2 many TRBV27 . CASSPVNTGELFF TGTGCCAGCAGTCCTGTGAACACCGGGGAGCTGTTTTTT
TRBJ2-7 many TRBV28 . CASSLGLTEIYEQYF TGTGCCAGCAGTTTAGGGCTGACCGAAATCTACGAGCAGTACTTC
TRBJ2-2 few TRBV5-5 . CASSLGQNTGELFF TGTGCCAGCAGCTTGGGGCAGAACACCGGGGAGCTGTTTTTT
TRBJ2-7 . TRBV29-1 . CSVELVDYEQYF TGCAGCGTTGAATTGGTGGACTACGAGCAGTACTTC
TRBJ2-6 few TRBV29-1 TRBD1 CSVDGDSSSGANVLTF TGCAGCGTTGATGGGGACAGTTCCTCTGGGGCCAACGTCCTGACTTTC
TRBJ1-5 . TRBV6-5 . CASTPSINQPQHF TGTGCCAGCACTCCCTCCATTAATCAGCCCCAGCATTTT
TRBJ1-1 . TRBV7-9 . CASSQQGLNTEAFF TGTGCCAGCAGCCAACAGGGTCTGAACACTGAAGCTTTCTTT
TRBJ2-5 . TRBV5-1 TRBD2 CASSPGGDEETQYF TGCGCCAGCAGCCCGGGAGGGGACGAAGAGACCCAGTACTTC
TRBJ2-5 few TRBV30 TRBD1 CAWSTTGETQYF TGTGCCTGGAGTACGACAGGGGAGACCCAGTACTTC